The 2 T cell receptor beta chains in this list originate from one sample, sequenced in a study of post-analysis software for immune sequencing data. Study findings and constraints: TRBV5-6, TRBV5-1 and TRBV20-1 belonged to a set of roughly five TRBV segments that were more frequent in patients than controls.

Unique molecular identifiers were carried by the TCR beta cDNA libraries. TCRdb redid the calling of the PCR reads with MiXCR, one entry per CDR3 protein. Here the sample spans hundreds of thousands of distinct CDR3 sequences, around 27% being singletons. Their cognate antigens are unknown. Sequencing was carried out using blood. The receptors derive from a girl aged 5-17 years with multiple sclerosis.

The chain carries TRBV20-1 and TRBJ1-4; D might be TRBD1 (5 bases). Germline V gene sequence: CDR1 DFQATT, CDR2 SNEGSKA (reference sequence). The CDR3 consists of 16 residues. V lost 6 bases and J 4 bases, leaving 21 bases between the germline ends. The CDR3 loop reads CSAYPGYGAFNEKLFF. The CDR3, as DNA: TGCAGTGCCTATCCGGGGTACGGGGCTTTTAATGAAAAACTGTTTTTT.

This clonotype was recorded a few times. CDR3 region: CASSRATF. The DNA for the CDR3 is TGTGCCAGCAGCCGGGCGACCTTC. The chain uses TRBV7-9 and TRBJ1-2; D not certain. The germline CDR1 and CDR2 sequences are SEHNR and FQNEAQ (reference sequence). The V gene lost 5 bases and the J gene lost 14 bases, with 6 bases spanning the gap. This CDR3 is built from 8 residues.